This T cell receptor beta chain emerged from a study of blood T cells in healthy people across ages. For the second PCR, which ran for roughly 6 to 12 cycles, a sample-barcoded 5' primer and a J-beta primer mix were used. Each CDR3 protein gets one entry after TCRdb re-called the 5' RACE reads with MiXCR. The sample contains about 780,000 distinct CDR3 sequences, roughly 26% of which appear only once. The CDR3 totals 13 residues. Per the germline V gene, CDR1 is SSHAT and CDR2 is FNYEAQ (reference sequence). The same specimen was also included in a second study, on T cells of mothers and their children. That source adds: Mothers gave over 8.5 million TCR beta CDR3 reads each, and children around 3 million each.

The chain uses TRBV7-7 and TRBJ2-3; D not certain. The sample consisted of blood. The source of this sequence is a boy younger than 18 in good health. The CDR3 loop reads CASSGLRTDTQYF. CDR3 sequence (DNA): TGTGCTAGCTCGGGTTTACGCACAGATACGCAGTATTTT.